This section outlines one TCR beta chain sequence together with its context. Its antigen is as yet unknown. This specimen comes from a study of T-cell reconstitution after alpha-beta-depleted transplantation in children. The study, taken as a whole, reports: Reported findings indicate that, about two months after transplant, alpha-beta T cells came from several hundred expanded clones, which were derived from non-depleted graft cells. T-cell counts and diversity at one year post-transplant came mainly from newly produced T cells.

Researchers prepared the TCRbeta library using unique molecular identifiers, the study reports. From the PCR reads, TCRdb called clonotypes with MiXCR, one entry per CDR3 protein. The data contain a few hundred thousand distinct CDR3 sequences, roughly a quarter of them singletons. The CDR3 sequence is 17 residues long. The V and J ends lost 4 bases and 0 bases respectively, with 13 bases between them. Germline CDR1 MNHEY, CDR2 SVGAGI. The starting material was PBMCs, obtained before TCRalphabeta/CD19-depleted stem cell transplant. This chain joins TRBV6-5 and TRBJ1-6; D is unresolved. The source of this sequence is a boy younger than two with Wiskott-Aldrich syndrome, due to receive a stem cell transplant. The CDR3 bases are TGTGCCAGCAGTTTATACAGTTCTAGCTCCTATAATTCACCCCTCCACTTT. It yields the protein CASSLYSSSSYNSPLHF.